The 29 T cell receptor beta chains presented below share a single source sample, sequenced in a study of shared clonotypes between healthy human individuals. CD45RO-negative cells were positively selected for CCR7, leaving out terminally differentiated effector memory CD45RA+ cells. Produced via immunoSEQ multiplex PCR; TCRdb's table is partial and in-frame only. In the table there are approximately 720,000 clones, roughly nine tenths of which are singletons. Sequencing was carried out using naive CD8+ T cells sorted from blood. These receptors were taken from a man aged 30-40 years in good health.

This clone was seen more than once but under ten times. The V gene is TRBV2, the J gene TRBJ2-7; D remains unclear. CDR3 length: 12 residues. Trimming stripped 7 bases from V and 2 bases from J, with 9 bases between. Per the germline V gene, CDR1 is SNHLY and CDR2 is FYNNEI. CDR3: CASKGIAYEQYF. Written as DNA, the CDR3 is TGTGCCAGCAAGGGAATAGCCTACGAGCAGTACTTC.

CDR3 protein: CATADRDTGELFF. For the CDR3, the DNA is TGTGCCACCGCAGACAGAGACACCGGGGAGCTGTTTTTT. V and J are TRBV6-1 and TRBJ2-2, with TRBD1 as a possible D gene (5 bases). The germline V gene encodes CDR1 MNHNS and CDR2 SASEGT. Trimming pared 10 bases from V and 3 bases from J, leaving 12 bases between. This CDR3 is built from 13 residues.

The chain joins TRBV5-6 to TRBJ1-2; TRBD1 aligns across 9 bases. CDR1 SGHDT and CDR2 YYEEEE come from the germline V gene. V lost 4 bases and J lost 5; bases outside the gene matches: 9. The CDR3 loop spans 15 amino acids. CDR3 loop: CASSPAQGARYGYTF. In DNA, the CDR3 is TGTGCCAGCAGCCCCGCACAGGGGGCGAGATATGGCTACACCTTC. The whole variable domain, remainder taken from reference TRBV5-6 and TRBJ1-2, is DAGVTQSPTHLIKTRGQQVTLRCSPKSGHDTVSWYQQALGQGPQFIFQYYEEEERQRGNFPDRFSGHQFPNYSSELNVNALLLGDSALYLCASSPAQGARYGYTFGSGTRLTVV.

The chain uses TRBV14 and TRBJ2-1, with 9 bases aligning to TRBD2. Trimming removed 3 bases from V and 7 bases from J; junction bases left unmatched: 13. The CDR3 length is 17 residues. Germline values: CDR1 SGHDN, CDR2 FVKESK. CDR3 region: CASSQELLAGPRNEQFF. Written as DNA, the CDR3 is TGTGCCAGCAGCCAGGAATTACTAGCGGGTCCGAGGAATGAGCAGTTCTTC. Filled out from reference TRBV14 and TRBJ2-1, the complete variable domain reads EAGVTQFPSHSVIEKGQTVTLRCDPISGHDNLYWYRRVMGKEIKFLLHFVKESKQDESGMPNNRFLAERTGGTYSTLKVQPAELEDSGVYFCASSQELLAGPRNEQFFGPGTRLTVL.

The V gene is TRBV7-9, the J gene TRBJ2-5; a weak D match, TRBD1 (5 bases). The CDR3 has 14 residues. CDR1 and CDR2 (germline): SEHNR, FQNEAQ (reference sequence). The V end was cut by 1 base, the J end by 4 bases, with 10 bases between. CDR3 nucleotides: TGTGCCAGCAGCTTAGAGTCAGGGCGAGAGACCCAGTACTTC. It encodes CASSLESGRETQYF. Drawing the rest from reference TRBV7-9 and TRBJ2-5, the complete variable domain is DTGVSQNPRHKITKRGQNVTFRCDPISEHNRLYWYRQTLGQGPEFLTYFQNEAQLEKSRLLSDRFSAERPKGSFSTLEIQRTEQGDSAMYLCASSLESGRETQYFGPGTRLLVL.

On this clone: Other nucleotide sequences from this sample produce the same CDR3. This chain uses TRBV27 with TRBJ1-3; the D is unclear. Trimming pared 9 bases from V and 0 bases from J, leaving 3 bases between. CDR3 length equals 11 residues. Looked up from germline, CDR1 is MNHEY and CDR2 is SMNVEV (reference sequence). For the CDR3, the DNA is TGTGCCAGTTCCTCTGGAAACACCATATATTTT. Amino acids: CASSSGNTIYF.

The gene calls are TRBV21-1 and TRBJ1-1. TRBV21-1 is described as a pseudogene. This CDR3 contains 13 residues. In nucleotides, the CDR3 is TGTGCCAGCATTCCCCCTCCGCGCACTGAAGCTTTCTTT. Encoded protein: CASIPPPRTEAFF.

Here the CDR3 DNA reads TGTGCCACCAGCGGGGCGGCGAGCTCCTACAATGAGCAGTTCTTC. Translated, it gives CATSGAASSYNEQFF. The chain uses TRBV27 and TRBJ2-1, with 7 bases matching TRBD2. The CDR3 has 15 residues. In germline, CDR1 is MNHEY, CDR2 SMNVEV (reference sequence). V shed 10 bases and J 0 bases; nucleotides not matched to a gene: 9.

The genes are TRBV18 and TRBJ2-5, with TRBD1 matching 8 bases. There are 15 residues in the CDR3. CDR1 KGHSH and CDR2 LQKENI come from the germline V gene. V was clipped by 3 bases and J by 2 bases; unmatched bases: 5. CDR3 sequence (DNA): TGTGCCAGCTCACCGGGACAGGTATCTCAAGAGACCCAGTACTTC. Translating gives CASSPGQVSQETQYF.

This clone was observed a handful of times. This CDR3 is CASGPGQGLQPQHF. CDR3 in DNA: TGTGCCAGCGGACCGGGTCAGGGATTGCAGCCCCAGCATTTT. The V call is TRBV6-1, the J call TRBJ1-5, with D perhaps TRBD1 (5 bases). Germline CDR1 MNHNS, CDR2 SASEGT. This CDR3 is built from 14 residues. Trimming removed 8 bases at V and 7 bases at J, with 18 bases between.

CDR3 region: CASSQDYRESSYNEQFF. The CDR3 region has the DNA TGCGCCAGCAGCCAAGATTATAGGGAGAGCTCCTACAATGAGCAGTTCTTC. The V call is TRBV4-3, the J call TRBJ2-1, with D possibly TRBD2 on 5 matching bases. The CDR3 has 17 residues. From germline, CDR1 is LGHNA and CDR2 YSLEER. V was shortened by 0 bases and J by 0 bases, with 12 bases between the two germline ends.

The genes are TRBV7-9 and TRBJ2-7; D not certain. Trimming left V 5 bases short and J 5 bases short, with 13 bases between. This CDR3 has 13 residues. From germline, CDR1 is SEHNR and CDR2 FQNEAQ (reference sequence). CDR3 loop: CASSKVAQHEQYF. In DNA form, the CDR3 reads TGTGCCAGCAGCAAGGTGGCCCAACACGAGCAGTACTTC.

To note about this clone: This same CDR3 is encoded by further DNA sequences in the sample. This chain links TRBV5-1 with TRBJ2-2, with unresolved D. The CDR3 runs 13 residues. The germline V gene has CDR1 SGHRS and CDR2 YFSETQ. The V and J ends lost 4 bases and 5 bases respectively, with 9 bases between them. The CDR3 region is CASSDLGTGELFF. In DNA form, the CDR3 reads TGCGCCAGCAGCGACCTGGGGACCGGGGAGCTGTTTTTT. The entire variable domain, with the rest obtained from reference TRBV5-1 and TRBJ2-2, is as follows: KAGVTQTPRYLIKTRGQQVTLSCSPISGHRSVSWYQQTPGQGLQFLFEYFSETQRNKGNFPGRFSGRQFSNSRSEMNVSTLELGDSALYLCASSDLGTGELFFGEGSRLTVL.

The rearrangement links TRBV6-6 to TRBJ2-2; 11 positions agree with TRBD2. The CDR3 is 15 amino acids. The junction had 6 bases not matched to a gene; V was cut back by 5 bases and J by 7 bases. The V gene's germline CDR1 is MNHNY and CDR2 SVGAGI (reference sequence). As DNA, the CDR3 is TGTGCCAGCAGTCTAGCGGGAGGTATGGGCGGGGAGCTGTTTTTT. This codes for CASSLAGGMGGELFF.

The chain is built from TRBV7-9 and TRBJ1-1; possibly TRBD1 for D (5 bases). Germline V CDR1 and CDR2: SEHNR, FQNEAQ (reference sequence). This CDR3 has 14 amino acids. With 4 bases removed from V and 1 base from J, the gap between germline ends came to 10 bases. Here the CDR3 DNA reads TGTGCCAGCAGCTCCAGAGGGGAGAACACTGAAGCTTTCTTT. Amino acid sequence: CASSSRGENTEAFF.

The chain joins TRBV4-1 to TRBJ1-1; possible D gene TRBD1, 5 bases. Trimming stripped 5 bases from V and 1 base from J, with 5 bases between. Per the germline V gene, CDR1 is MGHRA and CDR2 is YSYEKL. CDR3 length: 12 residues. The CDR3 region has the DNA TGCGCCAGCAGCGGACAGAACACTGAAGCTTTCTTT. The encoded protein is CASSGQNTEAFF.

CDR3 sequence reads: CASSVSRARADTQYF. The DNA of the CDR3 is TGTGCCAGCAGTGTCAGCAGGGCGCGTGCAGATACGCAGTATTTT. This chain connects TRBV6-1 to TRBJ2-3, with D perhaps matching TRBD1 (5 bases). The length of the CDR3 is 15 residues. The germline gives CDR1 MNHNS, CDR2 SASEGT. The ends were cut back, 4 bases at V and 4 bases at J, with 15 bases in the middle.

DNA for the CDR3: TGTGCCAGCAGCGGTGGGGGACAGGGGGCTCTCCCCAATCAGCCCCAGCATTTT. Protein: CASSGGGQGALPNQPQHF. The chain combines TRBV7-9 with TRBJ1-5, with 12 bases that match TRBD1. The CDR3 consists of 18 residues. The V gene end was trimmed by 5 bases and the J gene end by 3 bases; junction bases not matched to a gene: 11. Germline V gene data show CDR1 as SEHNR and CDR2 as FQNEAQ (reference sequence).

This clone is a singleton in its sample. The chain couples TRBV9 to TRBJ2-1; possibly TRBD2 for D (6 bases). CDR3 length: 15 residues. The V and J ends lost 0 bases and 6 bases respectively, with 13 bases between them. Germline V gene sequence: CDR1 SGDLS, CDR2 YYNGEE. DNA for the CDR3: TGTGCCAGCAGCGTAGATACTAGCAGTGGCAATGAGCAGTTCTTC. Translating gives CASSVDTSSGNEQFF.

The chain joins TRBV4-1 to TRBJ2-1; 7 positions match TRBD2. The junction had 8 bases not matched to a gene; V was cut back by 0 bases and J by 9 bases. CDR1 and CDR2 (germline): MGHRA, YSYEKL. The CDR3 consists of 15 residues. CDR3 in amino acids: CASSQDLGGLIEQFF. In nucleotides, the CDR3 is TGCGCCAGCAGCCAAGATTTGGGGGGACTAATTGAGCAGTTCTTC.

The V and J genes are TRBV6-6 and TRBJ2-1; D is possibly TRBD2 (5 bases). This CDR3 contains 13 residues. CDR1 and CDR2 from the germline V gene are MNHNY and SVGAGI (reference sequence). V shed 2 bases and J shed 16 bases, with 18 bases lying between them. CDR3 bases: TGTGCCAGCAGTTACAGGACTCCGGATGGTCATTTCTTC. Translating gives CASSYRTPDGHFF.

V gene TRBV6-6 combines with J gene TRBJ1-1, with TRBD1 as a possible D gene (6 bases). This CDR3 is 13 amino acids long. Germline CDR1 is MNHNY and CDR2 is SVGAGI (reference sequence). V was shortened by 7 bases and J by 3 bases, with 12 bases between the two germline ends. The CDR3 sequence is CASTSTGYTEAFF. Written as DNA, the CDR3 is TGTGCCAGCACTTCTACAGGGTACACTGAAGCTTTCTTT.

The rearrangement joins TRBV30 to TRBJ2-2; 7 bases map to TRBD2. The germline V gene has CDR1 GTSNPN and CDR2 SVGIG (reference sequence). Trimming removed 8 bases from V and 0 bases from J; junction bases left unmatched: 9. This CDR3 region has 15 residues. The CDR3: CAGGVSTANTGELFF. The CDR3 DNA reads TGTGCCGGGGGGGTTAGTACCGCGAACACCGGGGAGCTGTTTTTT.

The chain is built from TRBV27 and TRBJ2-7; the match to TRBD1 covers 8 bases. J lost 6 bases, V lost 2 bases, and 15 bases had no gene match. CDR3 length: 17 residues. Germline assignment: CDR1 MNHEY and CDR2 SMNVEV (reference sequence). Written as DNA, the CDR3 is TGTGCCAGCAGTTTAACCCCACAGGGGGGTTTCATATCCGAGCAGTACTTC. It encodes CASSLTPQGGFISEQYF.

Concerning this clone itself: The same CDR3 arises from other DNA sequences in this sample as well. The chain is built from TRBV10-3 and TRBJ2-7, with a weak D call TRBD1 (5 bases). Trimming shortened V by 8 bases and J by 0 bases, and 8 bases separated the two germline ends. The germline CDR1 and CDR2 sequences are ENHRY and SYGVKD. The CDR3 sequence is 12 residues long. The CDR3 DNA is TGTGCCATCCAGGACAACTCCTACGAGCAGTACTTC. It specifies CAIQDNSYEQYF.

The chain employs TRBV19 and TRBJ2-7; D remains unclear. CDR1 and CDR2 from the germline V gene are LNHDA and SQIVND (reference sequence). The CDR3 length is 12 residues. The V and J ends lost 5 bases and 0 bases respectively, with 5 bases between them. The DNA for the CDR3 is TGTGCCAGTAGTCGAGGCTCCTACGAGCAGTACTTC. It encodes CASSRGSYEQYF.

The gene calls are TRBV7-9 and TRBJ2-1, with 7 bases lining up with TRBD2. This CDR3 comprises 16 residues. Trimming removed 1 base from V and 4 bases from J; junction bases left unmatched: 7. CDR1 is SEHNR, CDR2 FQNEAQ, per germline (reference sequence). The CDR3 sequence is CASSLEAGEVYNEQFF. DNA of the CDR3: TGTGCCAGCAGCTTAGAGGCGGGAGAGGTGTACAATGAGCAGTTCTTC.

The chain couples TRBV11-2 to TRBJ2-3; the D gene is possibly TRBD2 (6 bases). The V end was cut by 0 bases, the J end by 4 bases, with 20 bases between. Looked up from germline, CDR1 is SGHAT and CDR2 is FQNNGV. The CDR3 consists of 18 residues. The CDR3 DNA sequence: TGTGCCAGCAGCTTAGATGGAGATAGCGGCCAACCCCCAGATACGCAGTATTTT. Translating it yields CASSLDGDSGQPPDTQYF.

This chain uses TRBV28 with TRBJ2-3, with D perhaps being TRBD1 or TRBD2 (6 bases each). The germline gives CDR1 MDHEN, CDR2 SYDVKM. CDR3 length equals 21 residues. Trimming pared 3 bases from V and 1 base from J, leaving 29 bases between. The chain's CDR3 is CASSFVRGPAVSLDGTDTQYF. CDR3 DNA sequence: TGTGCCAGCAGTTTTGTTCGGGGGCCAGCAGTTTCACTCGATGGCACAGATACGCAGTATTTT.